This T cell receptor (beta chain) was sequenced for a study of blood T cell repertoires in COVID-19. The study recruited people aged 18 to 89 years across about 25 US areas. Some clones are missing from TCRdb's copy, which holds only in-frame ones; the method was immunoSEQ multiplex PCR. The sample contains roughly 450,000 clones, around 90% of which appear only once. The germline gives CDR1 SGDLS, CDR2 YYNGEE. This CDR3 contains 13 residues. With 1 base removed from V and 7 bases from J, the gap between germline ends came to 11 bases. This TCR was recovered from a man aged 18 to 35 who had recovered from COVID-19. What was sequenced was PBMCs or T cells enriched from blood (not recorded which). The rearrangement links TRBV9 to TRBJ1-2, with D unresolved. The CDR3 DNA follows: TGTGCCAGCAGCGTATATGGGGAGGGTGGCTACACCTTC. Translating it yields CASSVYGEGGYTF.